This T cell receptor (beta chain) came from a study of blood T cells in healthy people across ages. This CDR3 is built from 15 residues. The V and J ends lost 1 base and 0 bases respectively, with 6 bases between them. Germline lookup yields CDR1 KGHDR and CDR2 SFDVKD. Primers used in a second PCR of roughly 7 to 11 cycles were a sample-barcoded 5' primer and a J-beta primer mix. TCRdb analysed the 5' RACE reads with MiXCR anew, one entry per CDR3 protein. Among 890,000 or so distinct CDR3 sequences listed, under 80% were seen once. The sample consisted of blood. The chain is built from TRBV24-1 and TRBJ2-1; D possibly corresponds to TRBD2 (5 bases). The source is a man in his thirties or forties in good health. The CDR3 DNA sequence: TGTGCCACCAGTGATTTTCGGGGCTCCTACAATGAGCAGTTCTTC. Its protein is CATSDFRGSYNEQFF.